One and the same sample provided the 30 T cell receptor beta chains below, sequenced in a study of T cells after yellow fever vaccination. TCRdb fed the 5' RACE reads into MiXCR, producing one record per CDR3 protein. The table has fewer than 450,000 distinct CDR3 sequences, around 10% seen once. The sample in question was PBMCs, obtained on the day of the first yellow fever vaccination. These receptors were obtained from a man between 18 and 29 years old who received the YFV17D yellow fever vaccine.

The table lists this clonotype with a few counts. V and J are TRBV9 and TRBJ1-5, with unresolved D. The length of the CDR3 is 13 residues. Germline V lookup: CDR1 SGDLS, CDR2 YYNGEE. V lost 4 bases to trimming and J lost 0 bases, with 5 bases between them. CDR3 DNA sequence: TGTGCCAGCAGCCAGCATAGCAATCAGCCCCAGCATTTT. This gives the protein CASSQHSNQPQHF. Full variable domain (missing parts from reference TRBV9 and TRBJ1-5): DSGVTQTPKHLITATGQRVTLRCSPRSGDLSVYWYQQSLDQGLQFLIQYYNGEERAKGNILERFSAQQFPDLHSELNLSSLELGDSALYFCASSQHSNQPQHFGDGTRLSIL.

The rearrangement links TRBV12-3 or TRBV12-4 to TRBJ2-7; unclear D gene. CDR3 length: 14 residues. V lost 0 bases to trimming and J lost 2 bases, with 8 bases between them. The CDR3 loop reads CASSLASVPYEQYF. CDR3 in DNA: TGTGCCAGCAGTTTAGCGTCAGTCCCCTACGAGCAGTACTTC.

The chain uses TRBV6-2 or TRBV6-3 and TRBJ1-5; D is undetermined. The CDR3 runs 13 residues. The germline V gene has CDR1 MNHEY and CDR2 SVGEGT. With 7 bases removed from V and 3 bases from J, the gap between germline ends came to 10 bases. In nucleotides, the CDR3 is TGTGCCAGCAAGGATCAGATCAATCAGCCCCAGCATTTT. It translates to CASKDQINQPQHF.

This clonotype was recorded a few times. The V gene is TRBV10-3, the J gene TRBJ2-7; 8 bases are shared with TRBD2. Germline V gene sequence: CDR1 ENHRY, CDR2 SYGVKD. The CDR3 is made up of 14 amino acids. With 6 bases clipped from V and 6 bases from J, the junction kept 10 bases outside the gene matches. The CDR3 bases are TGTGCCATCAGCGCGGGGGGCTCAGGTCCCGAGCAGTACGTC. Encoded protein: CAISAGGSGPEQYV.

This clonotype was seen more than once but under ten times. CDR3 in DNA: TGTGCCTCGGCCGGGGGCGAAGAGACCCAGTACTTC. Its protein is CASAGGEETQYF. J is TRBJ2-5 and V is TRBV10-3, with D possibly called TRBD1 or TRBD2 (6 bases each). The germline V and J ends were trimmed by 11 bases and 3 bases, with 13 bases remaining between them. Germline loops: CDR1 ENHRY, CDR2 SYGVKD. The CDR3 length is 12 residues.

This clonotype was seen more than once but under ten times. The chain joins TRBV5-1 to TRBJ2-5; D gene ambiguous. The CDR3 runs to 14 residues. With 3 bases removed from V and 1 base from J, the gap between germline ends came to 10 bases. Germline-derived CDR1 and CDR2 are SGHRS and YFSETQ. Here the CDR3 reads CASSWNGIQETQYF. DNA of the CDR3: TGCGCCAGCAGCTGGAACGGAATCCAAGAGACCCAGTACTTC.

This clonotype was observed a handful of times. The chain's CDR3 is CASSAPTGTETQYF. CDR3 sequence (DNA): TGTGCCAGCAGTGCCCCGACAGGGACAGAGACCCAGTACTTC. The rearrangement links TRBV25-1 to TRBJ2-5; TRBD1 aligns across 7 bases. The trim removed 4 bases at V and 4 bases at J, leaving 6 bases unmatched. CDR1 is MGHDK and CDR2 is SYGVNS in the germline V gene. The CDR3 has 14 amino acids.

This clonotype came up a few times. This chain connects TRBV5-6 to TRBJ1-2; D is uncertain. Trimming removed 0 bases from V and 3 bases from J, with 18 bases in between. Germline V gene data show CDR1 as SGHDT and CDR2 as YYEEEE. The CDR3 length is 17 residues. The CDR3 DNA reads TGTGCCAGCAGCTTGGATCCTGTAACCGTCCGTCACTATGGCTACACCTTC. This encodes CASSLDPVTVRHYGYTF.

This clonotype was counted a few times. CDR3 amino acids: CSAASAGDRGPYEQYF. The DNA for the CDR3 is TGCAGTGCTGCGAGCGCCGGGGACAGGGGACCATACGAGCAGTACTTC. The chain couples TRBV20-1 to TRBJ2-7, with 10 bases that match TRBD1. This CDR3 contains 16 residues. Germline V gives CDR1 DFQATT, CDR2 SNEGSKA (reference sequence). J lost 4 bases, V lost 5 bases, and 14 bases had no gene match.

This clonotype appeared many times. The chain recombines TRBV29-1 with TRBJ2-3; 9 nucleotides agree with TRBD1. Germline V gene data show CDR1 as SQVTM and CDR2 as ANQGSEA. V was pared by 4 bases and J by 4 bases, with 6 bases of the junction left unmatched. The CDR3 has 14 amino acids. CDR3 in amino acids: CSVGQTGGSDTQYF. The DNA of the CDR3 is TGCAGCGTTGGGCAGACAGGGGGTTCAGATACGCAGTATTTT.

This clonotype occurred a few times. V is TRBV19 and J is TRBJ2-5; 9 bases map to TRBD2. J gave up 0 bases and V 6 bases, and 8 bases lay outside the gene matches. There are 16 residues in the CDR3. Looked up from germline, CDR1 is LNHDA and CDR2 is SQIVND (reference sequence). The CDR3 DNA follows: TGTGCCAGTAGATCCTTAGCGGGGGACTACCAAGAGACCCAGTACTTC. Residues: CASRSLAGDYQETQYF. Filled out from reference TRBV19 and TRBJ2-5, the complete variable domain reads DGGITQSPKYLFRKEGQNVTLSCEQNLNHDAMYWYRQDPGQGLRLIYYSQIVNDFQKGDIAEGYSVSREKKESFPLTVTSAQKNPTAFYLCASRSLAGDYQETQYFGPGTRLLVL.

The chain employs TRBV5-1 and TRBJ2-5; D is perhaps TRBD1 or TRBD2 (5 bases each). The V and J ends lost 4 bases and 2 bases respectively, with 12 bases between them. Germline V gives CDR1 SGHRS, CDR2 YFSETQ. This CDR3 contains 14 residues. CDR3 in amino acids: CASSPWDGQETQYF. The CDR3 DNA is TGCGCCAGCAGCCCCTGGGACGGACAAGAGACCCAGTACTTC.

This chain uses TRBV5-8 with TRBJ2-5, with 9 bases fitting TRBD2. Losses at the gene ends were 5 bases for V and 1 base for J; bases not matched to a gene: 6. Germline CDR1 is SGHTS and CDR2 is YDEGEE. There are 15 residues in the CDR3. The CDR3 loop is CASSNAGGTQETQYF. CDR3 DNA: TGTGCCAGCAGTAACGCGGGGGGGACCCAAGAGACCCAGTACTTC.

Only a few counts were recorded for this clonotype. The chain combines TRBV2 with TRBJ1-5, with D unclear. V was pared by 3 bases and J by 9 bases, with 6 bases between. This CDR3 has 11 residues. CDR1 and CDR2 (germline): SNHLY, FYNNEI. The CDR3 DNA sequence: TGTGCCAGCAGTGAGGCTGGGCCCCAGCATTTT. Translating it yields CASSEAGPQHF. The full variable domain, in which reference TRBV2 and TRBJ1-5 provide the parts outside the CDR3, is EPEVTQTPSHQVTQMGQEVILRCVPISNHLYFYWYRQILGQKVEFLVSFYNNEISEKSEIFDDQFSVERPDGSNFTLKIRSTKLEDSAMYFCASSEAGPQHFGDGTRLSIL.

The gene calls are TRBV12-3 or TRBV12-4 and TRBJ1-5; D possibly corresponds to TRBD1 (5 bases). V lost 6 bases, J lost 6 bases, and 15 bases lay in between. This CDR3 comprises 14 residues. In nucleotides, the CDR3 is TGTGCCAGCAGGGAGAGGACATCAGGTCAGCCCCAGCATTTT. Translating gives CASRERTSGQPQHF.

The chain is built from TRBV12-3 or TRBV12-4 and TRBJ2-1; a weak D match, TRBD1 (5 bases). V lost 7 bases and J 2 bases, leaving 15 bases between the germline ends. The CDR3 contains 15 residues. The CDR3 sequence: CASTPGRVTYNEQFF. CDR3 bases: TGTGCCAGCACCCCGGGCAGGGTCACCTACAATGAGCAGTTCTTC.

As for this clonotype: At one end the junction does not follow the germline gene, possibly because of a read error. This chain joins TRBV5-8 and TRBJ1-1, with D possibly matching TRBD1 (5 bases). The CDR3 is made up of 14 amino acids. CDR1 is SGHTS, CDR2 YDEGEE, per germline. The CDR3 DNA follows: TGTGCCATCAGCTCGGGGCGGGGACGCACTGAAGCTTTCTTT. Protein sequence: CAISSGRGRTEAFF.

The chain carries TRBV29-1 and TRBJ2-7; tentatively, D is TRBD1 (5 bases). This CDR3 spans 13 amino acids. V lost 6 bases and J 2 bases, leaving 14 bases between the germline ends. Germline CDR1 is SQVTM and CDR2 is ANQGSEA. Written as DNA, the CDR3 is TGCAGCGTCCGACAGTCCTCAGCCTACGAGCAGTACTTC. The encoded protein is CSVRQSSAYEQYF.

This clonotype was seen only a few times. This chain connects TRBV14 to TRBJ1-2; TRBD1 aligns across 7 bases. CDR1 is SGHDN, CDR2 FVKESK, per germline. Trimming took 7 bases from V and 5 from J; bases not matched to a gene: 10. The CDR3 sequence is 14 residues long. In DNA, the CDR3 is TGTGCCAGCAAGCATGACAGGGCCCTATATGGCTACACCTTC. Translated, it gives CASKHDRALYGYTF.

At least ten counts were recorded for this clonotype. This chain uses TRBV11-3 with TRBJ2-3, with D possibly TRBD1 on 6 matching bases. The CDR3 has 16 amino acids. Germline V lookup: CDR1 SGHNT, CDR2 YENEEA. V lost 1 base, J lost 2 bases, and 13 bases lay in between. The CDR3 spells CASSLGGGGPTDTQYF. The CDR3 region has the DNA TGTGCCAGCAGCTTAGGAGGTGGGGGCCCCACAGATACGCAGTATTTT.

This clonotype was seen at least ten times. The J gene is TRBJ2-5, the V gene TRBV30, with TRBD2 matching 8 bases. V trimming: 1 base; J trimming: 3 bases; junction bases outside the gene matches: 1. The CDR3 length is 13 residues. Germline lookup yields CDR1 GTSNPN and CDR2 SVGIG (reference sequence). The CDR3 sequence is CAWSGGLEETQYF. CDR3 sequence (DNA): TGTGCCTGGAGTGGGGGACTAGAAGAGACCCAGTACTTC.

This clonotype occurred many times. The chain has TRBV28 and TRBJ2-7; D might be TRBD1 (8 bases). Trimming took off 4 bases at V and 11 bases at J, with 24 bases between the two ends. The CDR3 runs to 15 residues. The germline V gene encodes CDR1 MDHEN and CDR2 SYDVKM. The CDR3 is CASSSPGQGGSGEYF. The CDR3 coding sequence is TGTGCCAGCAGTTCACCCGGACAGGGAGGGAGTGGGGAGTACTTC. The entire variable domain, with the rest obtained from reference TRBV28 and TRBJ2-7, is as follows: DVKVTQSSRYLVKRTGEKVFLECVQDMDHENMFWYRQDPGLGLRLIYFSYDVKMKEKGDIPEGYSVSREKKERFSLILESASTNQTSMYLCASSSPGQGGSGEYFGPGTRLTVT.

This clonotype appeared many times. V is TRBV5-1 and J is TRBJ2-7; tentatively, D is TRBD2 (6 bases). The CDR3 loop spans 17 amino acids. Germline V CDR1 and CDR2: SGHRS, YFSETQ. V lost 0 bases, J lost 5 bases, and 21 bases lay in between. The CDR3 spells CASSLGWASGGKDEQYF. The CDR3 DNA sequence: TGCGCCAGCAGCTTGGGATGGGCGTCTGGGGGGAAGGACGAGCAGTACTTC.

There are a few counts of this clonotype. CDR3 amino acids: CSGSIPRAGLQETQYF. The CDR3 region has the DNA TGCAGCGGCTCTATACCGCGGGCAGGGCTCCAAGAGACCCAGTACTTC. The V and J genes are TRBV29-1 and TRBJ2-5, with D perhaps TRBD1 or TRBD2 (5 bases each). Germline V gives CDR1 SQVTM, CDR2 ANQGSEA. The CDR3 consists of 16 residues. Trimming stripped 7 bases from V and 1 base from J, with 22 bases between.

The chain carries TRBV6-1 and TRBJ1-1, with 8 bases that match TRBD1. With V trimmed by 8 bases and J by 5 bases, 7 bases remained unmatched. The CDR3 covers 13 residues. CDR1 and CDR2 (germline): MNHNS, SASEGT. The CDR3 region has the DNA TGTGCCAGCGTCGGACAGGGCCGAACTGAAGCTTTCTTT. It encodes CASVGQGRTEAFF.

This chain joins TRBV14 and TRBJ2-7; possibly TRBD2 for D (6 bases). With 4 bases removed from V and 5 bases from J, the gap between germline ends came to 12 bases. The CDR3 consists of 13 residues. The germline gives CDR1 SGHDN, CDR2 FVKESK. The CDR3 nucleotides read TGTGCCAGCAGCCCCTCTGGGGGGAACGAGCAGTACGTC. Its protein product is CASSPSGGNEQYV.

This clonotype was found many times. This chain joins TRBV11-2 and TRBJ2-4; 7 nucleotides align to TRBD2. CDR3 length: 19 residues. With 2 bases clipped from V and 0 bases from J, the junction kept 13 bases outside the gene matches. Germline-derived CDR1 and CDR2 are SGHAT and FQNNGV. As DNA, the CDR3 is TGTGCCAGCAGCTTAAAGGTCGTAGCGGGTTGGAAAGCCAAAAACATTCAGTACTTC. It codes for CASSLKVVAGWKAKNIQYF.

The chain links TRBV20-1 to TRBJ2-3, with D tentatively TRBD2 (7 bases). The CDR3 contains 16 residues. CDR1 and CDR2 (germline): DFQATT, SNEGSKA (reference sequence). V dropped 0 bases and J dropped 2 bases, with 15 bases sitting between them. The CDR3 is CSARDHAGALTDTQYF. Here the CDR3 DNA reads TGCAGTGCTAGAGATCACGCGGGGGCCCTCACAGATACGCAGTATTTT.

The genes are TRBV7-9 and TRBJ1-2, with D perhaps matching TRBD1 (5 bases). The germline V gene encodes CDR1 SEHNR and CDR2 FQNEAQ (reference sequence). The CDR3 extends over 15 amino acids. V dropped 1 base and J dropped 3 bases, with 12 bases sitting between them. CDR3 sequence reads: CASSLGGDGDYGYTF. CDR3 DNA sequence: TGTGCCAGCAGCTTAGGGGGGGACGGGGACTATGGCTACACCTTC.

This clonotype showed up just a few times. The chain combines TRBV5-8 with TRBJ1-1; no definite D call. The germline V gene has CDR1 SGHTS and CDR2 YDEGEE. V was clipped by 4 bases and J by 6 bases, with 16 bases between them. CDR3 size: 14 residues. DNA of the CDR3: TGTGCCAGCAGCCCTGACGGCCGGCGGCCTGAAGCTTTCTTT. As protein: CASSPDGRRPEAFF.